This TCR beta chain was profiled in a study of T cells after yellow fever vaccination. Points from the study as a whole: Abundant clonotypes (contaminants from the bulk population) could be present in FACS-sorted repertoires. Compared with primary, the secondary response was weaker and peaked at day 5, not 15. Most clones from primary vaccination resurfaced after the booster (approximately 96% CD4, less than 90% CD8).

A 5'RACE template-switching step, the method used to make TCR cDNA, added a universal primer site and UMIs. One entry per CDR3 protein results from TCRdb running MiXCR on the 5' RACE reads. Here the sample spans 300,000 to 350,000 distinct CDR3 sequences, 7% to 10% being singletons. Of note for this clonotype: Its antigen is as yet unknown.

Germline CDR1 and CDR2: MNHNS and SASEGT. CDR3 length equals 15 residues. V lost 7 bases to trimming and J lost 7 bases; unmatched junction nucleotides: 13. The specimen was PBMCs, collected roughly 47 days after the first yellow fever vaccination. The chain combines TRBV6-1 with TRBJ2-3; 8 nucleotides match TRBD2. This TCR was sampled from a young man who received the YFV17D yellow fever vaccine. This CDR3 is CASTPTSGSTHTQYF. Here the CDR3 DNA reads TGTGCCAGCACCCCTACTAGCGGAAGCACGCATACGCAGTATTTT.